This T cell receptor beta chain was sequenced during a study of control samples from healthy donors and cancer patients. V trimming: 0 bases; J trimming: 8 bases; junction bases outside the gene matches: 14. The CDR3 is 18 residues long. Germline V gives CDR1 MNHEY, CDR2 SVGEGT. Some clones are missing from TCRdb's copy, which holds only in-frame ones; the method was immunoSEQ multiplex PCR. The profile shows approximately 150,000 clones, approximately 91% of them singletons. The sequence was collected from a woman aged 40 to 55 in good health. Sample: blood. This sequence joins TRBV6-2 or TRBV6-3 and TRBJ2-1, with 9 bases lining up with TRBD2. The CDR3 sequence is CASSYSLVGGGVMDEQFF. The DNA for the CDR3 is TGTGCCAGCAGTTACTCTTTGGTAGGCGGGGGGGTAATGGATGAGCAGTTCTTC.